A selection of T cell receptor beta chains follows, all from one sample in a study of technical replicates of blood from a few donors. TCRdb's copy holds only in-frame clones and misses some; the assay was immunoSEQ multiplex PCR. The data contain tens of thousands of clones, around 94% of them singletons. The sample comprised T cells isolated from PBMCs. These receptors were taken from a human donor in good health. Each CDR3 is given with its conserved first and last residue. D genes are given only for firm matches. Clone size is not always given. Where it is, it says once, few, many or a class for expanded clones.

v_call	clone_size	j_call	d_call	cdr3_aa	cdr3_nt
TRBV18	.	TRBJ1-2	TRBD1	CASSPRDRVFGYTF	TGTGCCAGCTCACCACGGGACAGGGTTTTTGGCTACACCTTC
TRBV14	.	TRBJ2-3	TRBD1	CASSQVPGQGRLQTYTDTQYF	TGTGCCAGCAGCCAAGTCCCGGGACAGGGGCGCCTTCAGACCTACACAGATACGCAGTATTTT
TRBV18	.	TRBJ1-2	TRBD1	CASSPQNPGQTPYYGYTF	TGTGCCAGCTCACCACAAAATCCGGGACAGACTCCCTACTATGGCTACACCTTC
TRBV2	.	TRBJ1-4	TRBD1	CASSTPQTGQNEKLFF	TGTGCCAGCAGCACCCCACAGACAGGGCAGAATGAAAAACTGTTTTTT
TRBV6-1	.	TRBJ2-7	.	CASRPQGMLPYEQYF	TGTGCCAGCAGGCCCCAGGGCATGCTGCCCTACGAGCAGTACTTC
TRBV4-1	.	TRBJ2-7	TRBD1	CASSPVTGVQDYEQYF	TGCGCCAGCAGCCCCGTCACAGGGGTCCAGGACTACGAGCAGTACTTC
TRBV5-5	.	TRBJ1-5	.	CASSLVGGYQHF	TGTGCCAGCAGCTTGGTAGGGGGTTATCAGCATTTT
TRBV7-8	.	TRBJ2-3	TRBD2	CASSLLAGVQDTQYF	TGTGCCAGCAGCTTGCTAGCGGGAGTTCAAGATACGCAGTATTTT
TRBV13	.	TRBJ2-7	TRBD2	CASSLGLAGSYEQYF	TGTGCCAGCAGCTTAGGTCTAGCGGGCTCCTACGAGCAGTACTTC
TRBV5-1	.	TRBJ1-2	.	CASSLAAGNYGYTF	TGCGCCAGCAGCTTGGCCGCAGGGAACTATGGCTACACCTTC
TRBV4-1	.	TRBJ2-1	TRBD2	CASSQESGGANEQFF	TGCGCCAGCAGCCAAGAGAGCGGGGGGGCCAATGAGCAGTTCTTC
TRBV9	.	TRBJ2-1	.	CASSVGVGTSDNNEQFF	TGTGCCAGCAGCGTGGGTGTCGGGACATCGGATAATAATGAGCAGTTCTTC
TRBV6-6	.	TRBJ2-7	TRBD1	CASTLRVDRGLDEQYF	TGTGCCAGCACCCTAAGAGTGGACAGGGGGCTGGACGAGCAGTACTTC
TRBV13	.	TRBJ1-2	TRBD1	CASSFLGQVDLGYGYTF	TGTGCCAGCAGCTTTCTAGGACAGGTCGACCTGGGCTATGGCTACACCTTC
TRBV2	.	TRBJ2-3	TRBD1	CASRRDRGDTQYF	TGTGCCAGCAGGAGGGACAGGGGAGATACGCAGTATTTT
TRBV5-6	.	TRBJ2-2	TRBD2	CASSFEVIREGTGELFF	TGTGCCAGCAGCTTTGAGGTAATTCGGGAGGGCACCGGGGAGCTGTTTTTT
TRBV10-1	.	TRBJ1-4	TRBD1	CASSESPGQAGEKLFF	TGCGCCAGCAGTGAGTCCCCGGGACAGGCTGGTGAAAAACTGTTTTTT
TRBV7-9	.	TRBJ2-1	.	CASSSPLASHEQFF	TGTGCCAGCAGCTCACCTCTAGCGTCCCATGAGCAGTTCTTC
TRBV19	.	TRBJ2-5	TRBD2	CASNPGGGHQETQYF	TGTGCCAGTAACCCCGGGGGGGGCCACCAAGAGACCCAGTACTTC
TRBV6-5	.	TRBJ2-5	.	CASGLSGETQYF	TGTGCCAGCGGCCTCTCCGGGGAGACCCAGTACTTC
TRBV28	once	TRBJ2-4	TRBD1	CASSSRTGGFGAKNIQYF	TGTGCCAGCAGTTCAAGGACAGGGGGGTTCGGAGCCAAAAACATTCAGTACTTC
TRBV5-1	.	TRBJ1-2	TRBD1	CASSSEGGWGYTF	TGCGCCAGCAGCTCGGAAGGGGGCTGGGGCTACACCTTC
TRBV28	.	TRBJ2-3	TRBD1	CASTTGGDTQYF	TGTGCCAGCACGACAGGGGGGGACACGCAGTATTTT
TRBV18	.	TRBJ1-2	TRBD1	CASSPSEGQGVFYGYTF	TGTGCCAGCTCACCCTCAGAAGGACAGGGTGTTTTCTATGGCTACACCTTC
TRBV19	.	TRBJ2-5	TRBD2	CASGDGRAWETQYF	TGTGCCAGTGGGGACGGGAGGGCATGGGAGACCCAGTACTTC
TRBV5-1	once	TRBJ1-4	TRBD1	CASSTTGQSYNEKLFF	TGCGCCAGCAGCACTACGGGACAGAGTTATAATGAAAAACTGTTTTTT
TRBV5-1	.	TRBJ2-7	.	CASIYGGPQPEQYF	TGCGCCAGCATTTACGGGGGGCCTCAGCCCGAGCAGTACTTC
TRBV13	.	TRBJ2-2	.	CASSSLVGAYTGELFF	TGTGCCAGCAGCTCTCTAGTGGGGGCCTACACCGGGGAGCTGTTTTTT
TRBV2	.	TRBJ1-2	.	CASSDARGHKFGYTF	TGTGCCAGCAGTGATGCGCGGGGTCATAAATTTGGCTACACCTTC
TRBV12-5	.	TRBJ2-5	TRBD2	CASGEMGGETQYF	TGTGCTAGTGGCGAAATGGGAGGGGAGACCCAGTACTTC
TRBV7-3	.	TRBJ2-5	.	CASSWAAQETQYF	TGTGCCAGCAGCTGGGCCGCACAAGAGACCCAGTACTTC
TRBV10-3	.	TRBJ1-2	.	CAIRPDRPGYTF	TGTGCCATCAGACCCGACAGGCCGGGCTACACCTTC
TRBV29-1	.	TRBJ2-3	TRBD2	CSASSGGGTDTQYF	TGCAGCGCCTCTAGCGGGGGGGGCACAGATACGCAGTATTTT
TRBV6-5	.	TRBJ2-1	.	CASSSPGEGYNEQFF	TGTGCCAGCAGTTCCCCAGGGGAAGGGTACAATGAGCAGTTCTTC
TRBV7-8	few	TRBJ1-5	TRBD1	CASSAGQGVSSQPQHF	TGTGCCAGCAGCGCCGGACAGGGGGTCAGCAGTCAGCCCCAGCATTTT
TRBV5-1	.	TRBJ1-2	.	CASSLGSGFNYGYTF	TGCGCCAGCAGCTTGGGGAGTGGGTTTAACTATGGCTACACCTTC
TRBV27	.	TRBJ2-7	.	CASRSRGGVNEQYF	TGTGCCAGCCGCTCGCGAGGGGGTGTCAACGAGCAGTACTTC
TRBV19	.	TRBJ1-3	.	CASIREARSGNTIYF	TGTGCCAGTATCAGGGAGGCACGCTCTGGAAACACCATATATTTT
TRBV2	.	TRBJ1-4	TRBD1	CASSVGQVWEKLFF	TGTGCCAGCAGTGTAGGACAGGTTTGGGAAAAACTGTTTTTT
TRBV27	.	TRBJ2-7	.	CASSSSPLQGMGEQYF	TGTGCCAGCAGTTCCTCCCCCCTACAGGGAATGGGGGAGCAGTACTTC
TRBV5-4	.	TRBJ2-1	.	CASSLVADSQNEQFF	TGTGCCAGCAGCTTGGTCGCGGACTCTCAGAATGAGCAGTTCTTC
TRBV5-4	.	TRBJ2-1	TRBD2	CASSLGGTSGYNEQFF	TGTGCCAGCAGCTTGGGAGGGACTAGCGGTTACAATGAGCAGTTCTTC
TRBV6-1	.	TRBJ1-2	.	CASSVHLDYGYTF	TGTGCCAGCAGTGTCCACTTAGACTATGGCTACACCTTC
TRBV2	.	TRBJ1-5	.	CASSETPRSQPQHF	TGTGCCAGCAGTGAGACACCTCGTAGTCAGCCCCAGCATTTT
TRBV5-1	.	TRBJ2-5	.	CASSLVLAGDQETQYF	TGCGCCAGCAGCTTGGTGTTGGCAGGGGACCAAGAGACCCAGTACTTC